The rows below give T cell receptor beta chains drawn from one sample of a study of T cell repertoires in breast cancer. TCRdb used MiXCR to reprocess the emulsion pairing reads, holding one entry per CDR3 protein. The data hold approximately 37,000 distinct CDR3 sequences, with around 45% observed a single time. Source material: CD8+ T cells. These receptors were obtained from a pool of human donors with breast cancer or a healthy control (not recorded which). Both conserved end residues are part of each CDR3. D genes are given only for firm matches. Clone size is stated in some rows and not others, as once, few, many or a class when expanded.

clone size: few; CDR3 length: 14; V gene: TRBV25-1; J gene: TRBJ2-4; D gene: -; CDR3 DNA: TGTGCCAGCAGTGGCATTGGAGCCAAAAACATTCAGTACTTC; CDR3 protein: CASSGIGAKNIQYF
clone size: -; CDR3 length: 15; V gene: TRBV10-3; J gene: TRBJ2-2; D gene: TRBD2; CDR3 DNA: TGTGCCATCAGTTCGAGCGGGGGGAAGGCCGGGGAGCTGTTTTTT; CDR3 protein: CAISSSGGKAGELFF
clone size: -; CDR3 length: 16; V gene: TRBV4-1; J gene: TRBJ2-5; D gene: -; CDR3 DNA: TGCGCCAGCAGCCACCCGCCGCCTGGGTTTCAAGAGACCCAGTACTTC; CDR3 protein: CASSHPPPGFQETQYF
clone size: -; CDR3 length: 17; V gene: TRBV27; J gene: TRBJ2-3; D gene: TRBD2; CDR3 DNA: TGTGCCAGCAGTTTACCTTCCCCGGCGGGGGGGGATCATACGCAGTATTTT; CDR3 protein: CASSLPSPAGGDHTQYF
clone size: -; CDR3 length: 11; V gene: TRBV12-3/TRBV12-4; J gene: TRBJ2-2; D gene: -; CDR3 DNA: TGTGCCAGCAGCATAACCGGGGAGCTGTTTTTT; CDR3 protein: CASSITGELFF
clone size: -; CDR3 length: 13; V gene: TRBV6-1; J gene: TRBJ1-1; D gene: TRBD1; CDR3 DNA: TGTGCCAGCCGGGACAGGGTGGACACTGAAGCTTTCTTT; CDR3 protein: CASRDRVDTEAFF
clone size: once; CDR3 length: 16; V gene: TRBV2; J gene: TRBJ2-3; D gene: -; CDR3 DNA: TGTGCCAGCAGTGAAGGACGGAGTCCTAGCACAGATACGCAGTATTTT; CDR3 protein: CASSEGRSPSTDTQYF
clone size: few; CDR3 length: 14; V gene: TRBV3-1; J gene: TRBJ1-2; D gene: -; CDR3 DNA: TGTGCCAGCAGCCAAGTCGGACAGCGCTATGGCTACACCTTC; CDR3 protein: CASSQVGQRYGYTF
clone size: -; CDR3 length: 13; V gene: TRBV10-1; J gene: TRBJ1-2; D gene: -; CDR3 DNA: TGCGCCAGCAGTGACCAGACTTCCTATGGCTACACCTTC; CDR3 protein: CASSDQTSYGYTF
clone size: -; CDR3 length: 16; V gene: TRBV5-1; J gene: TRBJ2-3; D gene: TRBD1; CDR3 DNA: TGCGCCAGCAGCTTAGGCGCCAGGGGGTCAGCAGATACGCAGTATTTT; CDR3 protein: CASSLGARGSADTQYF
clone size: -; CDR3 length: 16; V gene: TRBV6-2/TRBV6-3; J gene: TRBJ2-3; D gene: TRBD2; CDR3 DNA: TGTGCCAGCAGCAAATTTAGCGGGAGTGCGACAGATACGCAGTATTTT; CDR3 protein: CASSKFSGSATDTQYF
clone size: few; CDR3 length: 14; V gene: TRBV7-6; J gene: TRBJ2-7; D gene: -; CDR3 DNA: TGTGCCAGCAGCTCCCTTGTGAGTTCCTACGAGCAGTACTTC; CDR3 protein: CASSSLVSSYEQYF
clone size: -; CDR3 length: 15; V gene: TRBV19; J gene: TRBJ2-7; D gene: -; CDR3 DNA: TGTGCCAGTAGTATTTCACCCGTCAGCTCCTACGAGCAGTACTTC; CDR3 protein: CASSISPVSSYEQYF
clone size: -; CDR3 length: 15; V gene: TRBV5-4; J gene: TRBJ2-5; D gene: -; CDR3 DNA: TGTGCCAGCAGCTTAGGTCAACGAAGGGTCGAGACCCAGTACTTC; CDR3 protein: CASSLGQRRVETQYF
clone size: few; CDR3 length: 12; V gene: TRBV7-2; J gene: TRBJ1-5; D gene: -; CDR3 DNA: TGTGCCAGCAGCGGAGAGGGACTGGCCCAGCATTTT; CDR3 protein: CASSGEGLAQHF
clone size: -; CDR3 length: 13; V gene: TRBV6-6; J gene: TRBJ1-2; D gene: -; CDR3 DNA: TGTGCCAGCAGTTACTCTCCAAACTATGGCTACACCTTC; CDR3 protein: CASSYSPNYGYTF
clone size: -; CDR3 length: 12; V gene: TRBV5-1; J gene: TRBJ2-1; D gene: -; CDR3 DNA: TGCGCCAGCAGCTTCCAAGACACTGAGCAGTTCTTC; CDR3 protein: CASSFQDTEQFF
clone size: -; CDR3 length: 13; V gene: TRBV13; J gene: TRBJ1-1; D gene: -; CDR3 DNA: TGTGCCAGCAGCCCACCGTGGTACACTGAAGCTTTCTTT; CDR3 protein: CASSPPWYTEAFF
clone size: few; CDR3 length: 12; V gene: TRBV20-1; J gene: TRBJ2-7; D gene: -; CDR3 DNA: TGCAGTGCCCCCGTCGATACCTACGAGCAGTACTTC; CDR3 protein: CSAPVDTYEQYF
clone size: -; CDR3 length: 15; V gene: TRBV6-1; J gene: TRBJ1-4; D gene: TRBD1; CDR3 DNA: TGTGCCACCCGGGACAGGGATGCAACTAATGAAAAACTGTTTTTT; CDR3 protein: CATRDRDATNEKLFF
clone size: few; CDR3 length: 12; V gene: TRBV28; J gene: TRBJ1-5; D gene: -; CDR3 DNA: TGTGCCAGCAGTCCCCGCAGTCAGCCCCAGCATTTT; CDR3 protein: CASSPRSQPQHF
clone size: many; CDR3 length: 16; V gene: TRBV6-5; J gene: TRBJ1-3; D gene: TRBD1; CDR3 DNA: TGTGCCAGCAGTTACTCTCTGGCAGGGGGCGGAAACACCATATATTTT; CDR3 protein: CASSYSLAGGGNTIYF
clone size: few; CDR3 length: 14; V gene: TRBV10-3; J gene: TRBJ1-1; D gene: -; CDR3 DNA: TGTGCCATCAGTGATGGGACGGTCAACACTGAAGCTTTCTTT; CDR3 protein: CAISDGTVNTEAFF
clone size: -; CDR3 length: 14; V gene: TRBV28; J gene: TRBJ2-3; D gene: TRBD2; CDR3 DNA: TGTGCCAGCAAAAAGCGGGAGACAGTAGATACGCAGTATTTT; CDR3 protein: CASKKRETVDTQYF
clone size: -; CDR3 length: 14; V gene: TRBV20-1; J gene: TRBJ2-5; D gene: TRBD2; CDR3 DNA: TGCAGTGCTTGGACTAGCGGGAGGAGAGAGACCCAGTACTTC; CDR3 protein: CSAWTSGRRETQYF
clone size: few; CDR3 length: 16; V gene: TRBV7-6; J gene: TRBJ2-1; D gene: -; CDR3 DNA: TGTGCCAGCAGTCCATTCGGGACAACCTCCTACAATGAGCAGTTCTTC; CDR3 protein: CASSPFGTTSYNEQFF
clone size: -; CDR3 length: 15; V gene: TRBV28; J gene: TRBJ1-2; D gene: -; CDR3 DNA: TGTGCCAGCAGCCGAACGCCTCTAACGAACTATGGCTACACCTTC; CDR3 protein: CASSRTPLTNYGYTF
clone size: -; CDR3 length: 16; V gene: TRBV24-1; J gene: TRBJ2-2; D gene: -; CDR3 DNA: TGTGCCACCAGTGATCCCAAGAAGGCGAACACCGGGGAGCTGTTTTTT; CDR3 protein: CATSDPKKANTGELFF
clone size: -; CDR3 length: 14; V gene: TRBV7-6; J gene: TRBJ1-1; D gene: -; CDR3 DNA: TGTGCCAGCAGCTTAGAAGCCATGAACACTGGAGCTTTCTTT; CDR3 protein: CASSLEAMNTGAFF
clone size: -; CDR3 length: 11; V gene: TRBV20-1; J gene: TRBJ1-2; D gene: -; CDR3 DNA: TGCAGTGCGGGGTTCCCCCATGGCTACACCTTC; CDR3 protein: CSAGFPHGYTF
clone size: many; CDR3 length: 13; V gene: TRBV20-1; J gene: TRBJ1-1; D gene: -; CDR3 DNA: TGCAGTGCTAGAGATCTCGAGGGGACTGAAGCTTTCTTT; CDR3 protein: CSARDLEGTEAFF
clone size: -; CDR3 length: 18; V gene: TRBV28; J gene: TRBJ1-6; D gene: -; CDR3 DNA: TGTGCCAGCAGAACAACCCGACAGAAAAGCTCCTATAATTCACCCCTCCACTTT; CDR3 protein: CASRTTRQKSSYNSPLHF
clone size: -; CDR3 length: 17; V gene: TRBV7-2; J gene: TRBJ1-6; D gene: -; CDR3 DNA: TGTGCCAGCAGCTTAGCGGTTGGGGGCTCGGATAATTCACCCCTCCACTTT; CDR3 protein: CASSLAVGGSDNSPLHF
clone size: -; CDR3 length: 14; V gene: TRBV2; J gene: TRBJ2-7; D gene: -; CDR3 DNA: TGTGCCAGCGGGGACCCCCTAGGCTCCTACGAGCAGTACTTC; CDR3 protein: CASGDPLGSYEQYF
clone size: -; CDR3 length: 13; V gene: TRBV15; J gene: TRBJ1-1; D gene: -; CDR3 DNA: TGTGCCACCACCAACCTGATGAACACTGAAGCTTTCTTT; CDR3 protein: CATTNLMNTEAFF
clone size: many; CDR3 length: 15; V gene: TRBV27; J gene: TRBJ2-7; D gene: -; CDR3 DNA: TGTGCCAGCAGTTTATGGAGCGGGTCCACCTACGAGCAGTACTTC; CDR3 protein: CASSLWSGSTYEQYF
clone size: medium-sized; CDR3 length: 17; V gene: TRBV20-1; J gene: TRBJ2-3; D gene: TRBD2; CDR3 DNA: TGCAGTGCTAGTTCAATTGGTGAGCGGGAGTCTAGAGATACGCAGTATTTT; CDR3 protein: CSASSIGERESRDTQYF
clone size: -; CDR3 length: 14; V gene: TRBV7-2; J gene: TRBJ2-3; D gene: TRBD2; CDR3 DNA: TGTGCCAGCAGCTTCCAACGCGGGGGAGATACGCAGTATTTT; CDR3 protein: CASSFQRGGDTQYF
clone size: few; CDR3 length: 15; V gene: TRBV7-9; J gene: TRBJ1-2; D gene: TRBD1; CDR3 DNA: TGTGCCAGCAGCCAGGGACAGGCGATATACTATGGCTACACCTTC; CDR3 protein: CASSQGQAIYYGYTF
clone size: many; CDR3 length: 14; V gene: TRBV27; J gene: TRBJ2-1; D gene: -; CDR3 DNA: TGTGCCACTGCGGTAGAGTTGGCCTACAATGAGCAGTTCTTC; CDR3 protein: CATAVELAYNEQFF